The entry below describes one T cell receptor beta chain. Its antigen remains unidentified. No much larger clonotype is one base removed from it; base qualities were not supplied. V is pared back by 10 bases and J by 8 bases, with 14 bases lying between the germline termini. Sequences ENHRY (CDR1) and SYGVKD (CDR2) are obtained from the germline V gene. The CDR3 goes from the cysteine to the phenylalanine over 11 residues. Solely the CDR3 DNA is kept, with 33 bases framed from the first base. The immunoSEQ Assay was the method used to sequence TCRbeta CDR3 regions. After extraction, genomic DNA underwent amplification by bias-controlled multiplex PCR, followed by high-throughput sequencing. The source study handled its data this way. To quantify the absolute abundance of every unique TCRbeta CDR3 region, sequences were collapsed and filtered. Usable DNA was measured by amplifying reference genes present in all nucleated cells, and TCRbeta template counts were normalized to that usable DNA to estimate T cell fraction. Repertoire TCRs were annotated as SARS-CoV-2-specific when V gene, CDR3 amino acid sequence and J gene were exactly matched to a known reactive TCR set. The reference SARS-CoV-2 TCR set was obtained from MIRA and was filtered for enrichment in COVID-19-positive ImmuneCODE repertoires, whereby public or cross-reactive TCRs were removed. Based on the MIRA antigens, annotated TCRs were further analysed at the level of specific ORF or position within ORF. Breadth was defined as the number of annotated unique rearrangements divided by the total number of unique productive rearrangements, and depth was defined as the summed frequency of the annotated unique rearrangements. Group comparisons of TCR breadth used two-sided Wilcoxon rank-sum tests. This is the immuneACCESS table as TCRdb keeps it, with only in-frame sequences that have V and J called. A part of the clones is gone; compared with another copy, unresolved V genes explain less than half, and the rest is unexplained. Clonal size and the V and J genes are those of that table, whereas D and trimming came from the DNA. Present in this sample are some 640,000 clones, roughly 90% of which were seen just once. Of the sample, approximately 1.5% falls within the top ten clones.

In light of the paper, this sample's treatment or condition label describes: around 19 received Ad26.COV2.S at low or high dose, single or two shots; roughly five received placebo; per-sample allocation not given. For vaccine and placebo recipients, repertoires were sequenced using samples collected on day 63 after the first injection. Between 29 July and 7 August 2020, Cohort 1b enrolled fewer than 30 adults aged 18-55 years at one site in Boston, USA. As a vaccine, Ad26.COV2.S was a replication-incompetent adenovirus type 26 vector that expressed a prefusion-stabilized SARS-CoV-2 spike protein derived from the original Wuhan strain. This record belongs to a study of Ad26.COV2.S vaccination and SARS-CoV-2 variants (TCRdb year 2021). For context, the study as a whole: Donors in the vaccine arm were drawn from COV1001, a phase I-IIa trial of Ad26.COV2.S in healthy adults that was multicentre, randomized, double-blind and placebo-controlled. A total of around 32 samples were included in the TCR-sequenced set, comprising roughly 20 Ad26.COV2.S vaccine recipients, 5 placebo recipients and 8 SARS-CoV-2 convalescent individuals. Investigators remained blinded to trial group allocation during experiments and outcome assessment. Ad26.COV2.S was given intramuscularly at 5x10^10 or 1x10^11 viral particles, as a single shot or as two shots 56 days apart. TCRbeta repertoire sequencing served as the tool for gauging how specific and how broad the SARS-CoV-2-reactive T cell receptors were following Ad26.COV2.S vaccination. Participants in the trial were split at random into five groups of five each, receiving low-dose or high-dose Ad26.COV2.S once or twice, or else placebo on both occasions. What the work shows at the level of the full study, not this receptor alone: The study was not powered for comparison of responses between vaccine doses or regimens. The authors noted that total T cell responses may have been underestimated by the TCR breadth and depth analyses. Ad26.COV2.S recipients had higher spike-specific TCR breadth than placebo recipients (P = 0.0014). Non-spike TCR breadth was comparable between vaccine and placebo recipients, consistent with the vaccine containing only spike. After vaccination, substantial breadth of spike-specific CD8+ and CD4+ T cell responses was reported.

Sequences were derived from peripheral blood, sampled in a trial of Ad26.COV2.S vaccine versus placebo. The origin of this receptor is a person aged 18-60 years who received the Ad26.COV2.S COVID-19 vaccine or a placebo. The rearrangement combines TRBV10-3 with TRBJ1-2; TRBD1 is a weak D gene call, 6 bases matching. The CDR3 reads CATQGRGGYTF. The DNA reads TGTGCCACCCAGGGGCGCGGGGGCTACACCTTC.